What follows describes a single T cell receptor (beta chain). No antigen is known for it. In the original workflow: ImmunoSEQ supplied junction-only sequences lacking quality scores, so filtering was different. The table came from immunoSEQ multiplex PCR; TCRdb's copy has only in-frame clones and leaves some out. V, J and clone size derive from that table, while D and trimming were established from the DNA sequence. The profile shows around 600,000 clones, approximately 97% of them singletons. The data stem from a study of shared clonotypes between healthy human individuals. CDR1 and CDR2 (germline): MNHNY, SVGAGI (reference sequence). The J segment lost 5 bases and the V segment lost 8 bases, leaving 9 bases of the junction unmatched. This CDR3 region has 14 residues. Study-wide findings and caveats: Having only a few donors restricted how much genetic and exposure-history diversity was captured.

This sequence originates from a woman between 25 and 40 years old in good health. Source material: naive CD4+ T cells sorted from blood. Subset noted: CD45RA+ positively selected. The chain is built from TRBV6-6 and TRBJ2-1, with 7 bases lining up with TRBD1. Here the CDR3 reads CASHPSRGNNEQFF. The DNA of the CDR3 is TGTGCCAGCCACCCCTCCAGGGGGAACAATGAGCAGTTCTTC.